This TCR beta chain was sequenced for a study of human T cells and chemical hapten exposure (dated by TCRdb to about 2021). For the study in its entirety: Libraries were pooled for sequencing, and variation in per-sample TCR yields was attributed mainly to small differences in library volumes within the pool. The study tracked peripheral blood TCR repertoire changes in vivo during primary and secondary sensitization to the hapten diphenylcyclopropenone (DPC) in alopecia patients. Each blood RNA sample was used to sequence both TCR alpha and TCR beta chains.

The investigation overall reported the following: DPC sensitization did not change the number of TCRs with a frequency above 1 in 1000, and there was no evidence of changes in global repertoire structure. After repeated subsampling, the strength of the expansion versus patch-test correlation and the threshold at which it became significant changed.

Receptor amplification or capture employed 5' RACE. For sequencing, an Illumina MiSeq was employed. During library preparation, unique molecular identifiers were attached to individual cDNA molecules so that TCRs could be counted quantitatively and reproducibly. On the authors' methods: Samples had a median of roughly 98,000 TCRs, with a range from roughly 23,224 to 750,000. V, J and CDR3 annotation of the TCR reads was carried out using the Decombinator software suite. For PS versus PT1 abundance plots, all samples were subsampled to the same number of TCRs (28,000). Expanded TCRs were defined as absent before sensitization and observed at least eight times at the 2-week time point. In-frame beta chains were kept once TCRdb had trimmed the public reads at Q25 with fastp and called clones with MiXCR. Entries that share a CDR3 protein sequence are merged under the most common genes and DNA. What appears here as the V and J calls and clone size reflects TCRdb's work, not the paper's. Counted in this sample were 81,000 or so distinct CDR3 sequences; roughly 8% of them appeared once. The top ten clonotypes cover over 2% of the sample.

Total RNA was extracted from unfractionated whole blood collected in Tempus Blood RNA tubes. A few healthy volunteers were used as TCR sequencing controls and were bled at day 0, 2 weeks and 6 weeks. This clonotype was counted a few times. Its antigen is unknown. The sample holds no much larger clone one base away, and base qualities are not on file. This TCR derives from a male donor in good health.

The CDR3 region reads CASSSAGNQPQHF. The nucleotide sequence reads TGTGCCAGCAGTTCGGCAGGCAATCAGCCCCAGCATTTT. The chain links TRBV6-5 with TRBJ1-5, with the identity of the D gene unclear. The germline V gene yields MNHEY for CDR1 and SVGAGI for CDR2. Inclusive of the bounding cysteine and phenylalanine, the CDR3 is 13 residues long. Kept here is only the CDR3 DNA, which spans 39 bases and is read in frame from base 1. Trimming removed 4 bases from V and 2 bases from J, leaving 6 bases between the germline ends.